This TCR beta chain was recovered during a study of T-cell memory formation after mild COVID-19. Study-level results: Mostly located in CM and EM were contracting CD4+ clones, with contracting CD8+ clones located in EMRA.

cDNA libraries for TCR alpha and TCR beta, carrying sample barcodes and UMIs, came from 5'RACE with constant-segment primers. TCRdb redid the calling of the 5' RACE reads with MiXCR, one entry per CDR3 protein. This table holds 160,000 or so distinct CDR3 sequences, around a third found once. This clonotype has ten or more counts. Its target is unknown. At one of its ends the junction is not consistent with the germline gene, which may arise from a read error. The CDR3 consists of 15 residues. Germline assignment: CDR1 SSHAT and CDR2 FNYEAQ (reference sequence). The gene calls are TRBV7-7 and TRBJ2-2; TRBD2 is a possible D gene (6 bases). The receptor comes from an adult woman who had mild COVID-19 (a few samples of this study predate the infection). Cell type and time point are not known. Sequenced: PBMCs or a T cell subset sorted from them (not recorded which). CDR3 in amino acids: CASSLAASVPGELFF. Here the CDR3 DNA reads TGTGCTAGCAGCTTAGCGGCGTCGGTCCCCGGGGAGCTGTTTTTT.